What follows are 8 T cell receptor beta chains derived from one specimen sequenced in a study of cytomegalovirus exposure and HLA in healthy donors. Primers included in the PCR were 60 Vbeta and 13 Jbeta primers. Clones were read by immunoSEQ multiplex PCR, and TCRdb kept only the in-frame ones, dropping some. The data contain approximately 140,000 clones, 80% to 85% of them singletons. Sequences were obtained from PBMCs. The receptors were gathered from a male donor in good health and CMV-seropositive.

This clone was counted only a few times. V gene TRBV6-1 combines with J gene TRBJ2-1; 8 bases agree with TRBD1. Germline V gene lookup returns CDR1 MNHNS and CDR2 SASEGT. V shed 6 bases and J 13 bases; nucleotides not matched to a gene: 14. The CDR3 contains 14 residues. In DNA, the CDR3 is TGTGCCAGCAGGCCCCCCGATCGACAGGGGAGACAGTTCTTC. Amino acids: CASRPPDRQGRQFF.

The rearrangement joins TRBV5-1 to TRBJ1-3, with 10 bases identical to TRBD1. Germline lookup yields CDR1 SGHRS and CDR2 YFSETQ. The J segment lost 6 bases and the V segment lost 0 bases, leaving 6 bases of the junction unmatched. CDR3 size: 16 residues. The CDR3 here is CASSLGPTGGENTIYF. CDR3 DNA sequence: TGCGCCAGCAGCTTGGGGCCGACAGGGGGCGAAAACACCATATATTTT.

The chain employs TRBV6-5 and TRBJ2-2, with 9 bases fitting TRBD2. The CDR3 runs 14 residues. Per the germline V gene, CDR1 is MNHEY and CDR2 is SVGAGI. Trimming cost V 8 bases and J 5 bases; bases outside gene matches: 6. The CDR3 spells CASVQREATGELFF. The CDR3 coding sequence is TGTGCCAGCGTCCAGCGGGAGGCGACCGGGGAGCTGTTTTTT.

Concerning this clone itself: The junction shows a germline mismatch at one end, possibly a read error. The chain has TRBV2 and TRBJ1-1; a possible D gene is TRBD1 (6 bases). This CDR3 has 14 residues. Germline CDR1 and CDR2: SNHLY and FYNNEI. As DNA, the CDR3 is TGTGCCAACAGTGAAGGACAGAGGAACACTGAAGCTTTCTTT. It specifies CANSEGQRNTEAFF.

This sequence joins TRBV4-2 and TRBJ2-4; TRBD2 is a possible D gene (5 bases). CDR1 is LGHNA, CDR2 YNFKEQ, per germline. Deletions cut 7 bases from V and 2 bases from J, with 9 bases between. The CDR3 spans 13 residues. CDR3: CASTDSTKNIQYF. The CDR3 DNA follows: TGTGCCAGCACGGACTCTACCAAAAACATTCAGTACTTC.

As DNA, the CDR3 is TGCGCCAGCAGCCAGATGACAGGATCCTACGAGCAGTACTTC. This codes for CASSQMTGSYEQYF. The gene calls are TRBV5-1 and TRBJ2-7, with D maybe TRBD1 (6 bases). V shed 4 bases and J shed 1 base, with 12 bases lying between them. Germline V gene sequence: CDR1 SGHRS, CDR2 YFSETQ. The CDR3 runs to 14 residues.

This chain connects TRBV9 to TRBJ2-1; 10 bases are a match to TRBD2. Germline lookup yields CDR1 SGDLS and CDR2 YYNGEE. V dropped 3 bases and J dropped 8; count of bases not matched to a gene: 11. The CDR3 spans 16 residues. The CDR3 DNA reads TGTGCCAGCAGCGCCGTCCGGACTAGCGGTTTCTATGAGCAGTTCTTC. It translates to CASSAVRTSGFYEQFF.

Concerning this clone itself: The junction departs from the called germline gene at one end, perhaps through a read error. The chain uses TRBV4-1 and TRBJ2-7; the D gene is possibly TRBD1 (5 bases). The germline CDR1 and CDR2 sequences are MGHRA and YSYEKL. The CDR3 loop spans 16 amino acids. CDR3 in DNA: TGCGCCAGCGGCCAAGAAGACAGTTTACGGACCTACGAGCAGTACTTC. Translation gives CASGQEDSLRTYEQYF.